This TCR beta chain originates from a study of PD-1 blockade in mismatch repair-deficient tumors. Turning to the study itself: Enrolled about 2013-2017, patients had progressing, pretreated mismatch repair-deficient cancers of approximately 13 types. Study results and limitations: Tumor-resident clones, often absent from pretreatment blood, expanded after pembrolizumab and then contracted.

PCR or immunohistochemistry showed mismatch repair deficiency in every enrolled patient. The TCR-sequenced patients were a few responders to pembrolizumab. The germline V gene has CDR1 MNHNY and CDR2 SVGAGI (reference sequence). The CDR3 covers 12 residues. The V gene lost 5 bases and the J gene lost 12 bases, with 17 bases spanning the gap. Method: immunoSEQ multiplex PCR; TCRdb's copy keeps in-frame clones and lacks some. The repertoire includes under 40,000 clones, 80% to 85% of them detected once, and roughly 0.98% sits in the top ten. This clone occurred a few times. Its antigen is unidentified. This sample comprised PBMCs, obtained roughly 39 weeks after starting pembrolizumab. The receptor comes from an adult with mismatch repair-deficient cancer. V gene TRBV6-6 combines with J gene TRBJ2-7; no clear D gene. This CDR3 is CASSPLEKSWYF. The CDR3 DNA sequence: TGTGCCAGCAGTCCCCTAGAGAAAAGTTGGTACTTC.